This paragraph covers one TCR beta chain sequence. Survey level was the resolution at which the v3.0 immunoSEQ assay ran. Data came from immunoSEQ multiplex PCR; TCRdb stores just in-frame clones and leaves some out. In the table there are 15,000 to 20,000 clones, about 86% of which are singletons. The record originates from a study of long-term antiretroviral therapy in people with HIV. The CDR3 totals 15 residues. CDR1 ENHRY and CDR2 SYGVKD come from the germline V gene. V lost 6 bases and J lost 0; bases outside the gene matches: 4. This rearrangement joins TRBV10-3 to TRBJ2-1; TRBD2 matches 8 bases. This receptor was obtained from a man aged 18 to 29 with HIV. The source was unsorted PBMCs, collected 0.1 years after starting antiretroviral therapy. The CDR3 nucleotides read TGTGCCATCAGGAAGAGCGGGAGCTCCTACAATGAGCAGTTCTTC. Translating it yields CAIRKSGSSYNEQFF.